A selection of T cell receptor beta chains follows, all from one sample in a study of blood T cell repertoires in COVID-19. Sequenced by immunoSEQ multiplex PCR; TCRdb stores in-frame clones only, minus some. The profile covers tens of thousands of clones, with approximately 88% appearing a single time and less than 2.5% taken by the ten largest. The specimen was peripheral blood. These receptors came from a human donor in a cohort sampled during active COVID-19. CDR3s include the opening cysteine and the closing phenylalanine or tryptophan. D genes are given only for firm matches. Some rows have no size entry. The others give once, few or many, or a class for an expanded clone.

clone_size,v_call,j_call,d_call,cdr3_aa,cdr3_nt
NA,TRBV7-9,TRBJ1-2,NA,CASSLLGEGGYTF,TGTGCCAGCAGCTTATTAGGGGAAGGTGGCTACACCTTC
NA,TRBV29-1,TRBJ2-1,TRBD1,CSAARTGGYNEQFF,TGCAGCGCCGCACGGACAGGGGGCTACAATGAGCAGTTCTTC
NA,TRBV7-6,TRBJ2-3,TRBD2,CASRSPGLGAADTQYF,TGTGCCAGCAGATCCCCGGGACTAGGAGCAGCAGATACGCAGTATTTT
once,TRBV5-4,TRBJ1-6,NA,CASSDRSSYNSPLHF,TGTGCCAGCAGCGACAGAAGCTCCTATAATTCACCCCTCCACTTT
NA,TRBV11-2,TRBJ1-4,NA,CASSSRATNEKLFF,TGTGCCAGCAGCTCCAGGGCAACTAATGAAAAACTGTTTTTT
NA,TRBV12-3/TRBV12-4,TRBJ2-3,TRBD2,CASTFGGEKQYF,TGTGCCAGCACTTTTGGGGGGGAGAAGCAGTATTTT
NA,TRBV27,TRBJ1-2,TRBD1,CASSSFLGQGYGYTF,TGTGCCAGCAGCAGTTTCCTTGGACAGGGCTATGGCTACACCTTC
NA,TRBV6-6,TRBJ1-1,TRBD1,CASSFPGTGRFTEAFF,TGTGCCAGCAGTTTCCCCGGGACAGGGCGTTTCACTGAAGCTTTCTTT
NA,TRBV11-3,TRBJ2-1,NA,CASSLYSENEQFF,TGTGCCAGCAGCTTATATTCGGAGAATGAGCAGTTCTTC
NA,TRBV19,TRBJ2-3,TRBD1,CASSTGGIVDTQYF,TGTGCCAGTAGTACAGGGGGTATTGTAGATACGCAGTATTTT
few,TRBV5-1,TRBJ1-6,TRBD1,CASSLGTVYNSPLHF,TGCGCCAGCAGCCTAGGGACAGTTTATAATTCACCCCTCCACTTT
NA,TRBV5-1,TRBJ2-5,TRBD2,CASSLAVREGQETQYF,TGCGCCAGCAGCTTGGCGGTGCGGGAGGGCCAAGAGACCCAGTACTTC
NA,TRBV19,TRBJ1-3,NA,CASRRDGGLSGNTIYF,TGTGCCAGTAGGAGGGACGGGGGTTTGAGCGGAAACACCATATATTTT
NA,TRBV7-9,TRBJ1-2,NA,CASSLGGMGGYTF,TGTGCCAGCAGCTTGGGGGGAATGGGTGGCTACACCTTC
NA,TRBV6-1,TRBJ1-2,NA,CASSEVDRTGYTF,TGTGCCAGCAGTGAAGTCGACAGGACGGGCTACACCTTC
NA,TRBV6-5,TRBJ1-2,NA,CASSRGEVNYGYTF,TGTGCCAGCAGTCGAGGGGAGGTTAACTATGGCTACACCTTC
once,TRBV19,TRBJ2-5,TRBD2,CAAGGVRETQYF,TGTGCCGCGGGGGGTGTTCGGGAGACCCAGTACTTC
NA,TRBV12-3/TRBV12-4,TRBJ1-2,NA,CASSRLGGYGYTF,TGTGCCAGCAGCCGTTTGGGGGGCTATGGCTACACCTTC
NA,TRBV6-5,TRBJ2-7,TRBD1,CASVSTGTGGEQYF,TGTGCCAGCGTCTCGACCGGGACAGGGGGCGAGCAGTACTTC
NA,TRBV7-2,TRBJ1-5,NA,CASTNSNQPQHF,TGTGCCAGCACCAATAGCAATCAGCCCCAGCATTTT
once,TRBV10-3,TRBJ1-2,NA,CAITRQGDYGYTF,TGTGCCATCACAAGGCAGGGCGACTATGGCTACACCTTC
NA,TRBV12-3/TRBV12-4,TRBJ1-2,NA,CASSRQMGYTF,TGTGCCAGCAGCCGACAGATGGGCTACACCTTC
NA,TRBV6-5,TRBJ1-1,NA,CASSPGVGKAFF,TGTGCCAGCAGTCCGGGGGTAGGCAAAGCTTTCTTT
NA,TRBV7-3,TRBJ2-3,TRBD2,CASSKRGGTQYF,TGTGCCAGCAGCAAACGGGGGGGTACGCAGTATTTT
NA,TRBV6-1,TRBJ1-1,NA,CASSDLGYLRENTEAFF,TGTGCCAGCAGTGATTTAGGTTACCTACGGGAGAACACTGAAGCTTTCTTT
once,TRBV5-1,TRBJ1-1,NA,CASSPMRTLNTEAFF,TGCGCCAGCAGCCCGATGAGGACTCTGAACACTGAAGCTTTCTTT
NA,TRBV6-5,TRBJ1-6,TRBD1,CASSYTNRDSISPLHF,TGTGCCAGCAGTTACACAAACCGGGACAGCATTTCACCCCTCCACTTT
NA,TRBV28,TRBJ1-4,NA,CASSLGQTTNEKLFF,TGTGCCAGCAGCCTGGGACAAACAACTAATGAAAAACTGTTTTTT
NA,TRBV5-4,TRBJ1-1,NA,CASSLVKQGSTEAFF,TGTGCCAGCAGCTTGGTTAAACAGGGAAGCACTGAAGCTTTCTTT
NA,TRBV18,TRBJ1-1,NA,CASSPGSTEAFF,TGTGCCAGCTCACCGGGGAGCACTGAAGCTTTCTTT
NA,TRBV6-6,TRBJ1-6,NA,CASSYEGSLFNSPLHF,TGTGCCAGCAGTTACGAAGGTAGCCTCTTCAATTCACCCCTCCACTTT
NA,TRBV5-1,TRBJ1-2,NA,CASNPYLSANYGYTF,TGCGCCAGCAACCCGTACTTGTCTGCTAACTATGGCTACACCTTC
NA,TRBV28,TRBJ1-6,TRBD1,CASLTGWNSPLHF,TGTGCCAGTCTGACAGGGTGGAATTCACCCCTCCACTTT
few,TRBV6-5,TRBJ1-5,NA,CAAAPAGNQPQHF,TGTGCCGCGGCGCCCGCGGGCAATCAGCCCCAGCATTTT
NA,TRBV13,TRBJ2-7,TRBD2,CASSRIAGATYEQYF,TGTGCCAGCAGTCGGATAGCGGGAGCTACCTACGAGCAGTACTTC
once,TRBV24-1,TRBJ2-3,NA,CATSDFLSGSTDTQYF,TGTGCCACCAGTGATTTCCTTAGCGGTAGCACAGATACGCAGTATTTT
NA,TRBV15,TRBJ1-3,TRBD1,CATSGRQGGSGNTIYF,TGTGCCACCAGCGGCCGACAGGGGGGCTCTGGAAACACCATATATTTT
once,TRBV2,TRBJ1-3,TRBD1,CASIQGAGGNTIYF,TGTGCCAGTATACAGGGGGCAGGAGGAAACACCATATATTTT
NA,TRBV11-2,TRBJ2-6,NA,CASSPRSGANVLTF,TGTGCCAGCAGCCCCCGCTCTGGGGCCAACGTCCTGACTTTC
NA,TRBV2,TRBJ2-1,TRBD2,CASRTSDPSYNEQFF,TGTGCCAGCAGGACTAGCGACCCGTCCTACAATGAGCAGTTCTTC
NA,TRBV10-2,TRBJ2-1,TRBD2,CASSDTSGSYEQFF,TGCGCCAGCAGTGATACTAGCGGGAGCTATGAGCAGTTCTTC
once,TRBV6-4,TRBJ2-1,TRBD2,CASSRGRASYNEQFF,TGTGCCAGCAGTAGAGGGAGGGCCTCCTACAATGAGCAGTTCTTC
NA,TRBV30,TRBJ1-1,NA,CAWRRQHKAEAFF,TGTGCCTGGAGGAGACAACATAAGGCTGAAGCTTTCTTT
NA,TRBV6-5,TRBJ2-7,TRBD1,CASNSRGTGIYEQYF,TGTGCCAGCAACAGCCGTGGGACAGGGATTTACGAGCAGTACTTC
NA,TRBV4-3,TRBJ1-3,NA,CASSRAGGNTIYF,TGCGCCAGCAGCCGGGCTGGAGGAAACACCATATATTTT
NA,TRBV7-9,TRBJ2-7,NA,CASSATEGDNYEQYF,TGTGCCAGCAGTGCAACCGAGGGGGACAACTACGAGCAGTACTTC
NA,TRBV4-1,TRBJ1-2,NA,CASSQIRGNGYTF,TGCGCCAGCAGCCAAATTAGGGGGAACGGCTACACCTTC
NA,TRBV5-6,TRBJ2-3,TRBD2,CASSSYLLAGARDTQYF,TGTGCCAGCAGCTCTTACCTTCTAGCGGGGGCCCGCGATACGCAGTATTTT
few,TRBV2,TRBJ2-5,TRBD1,CASSEAQTGWETQYF,TGTGCCAGCAGTGAAGCTCAGACAGGGTGGGAGACCCAGTACTTC
once,TRBV19,TRBJ1-2,NA,CASREGNGYTF,TGTGCCAGTAGGGAGGGGAATGGCTACACCTTC